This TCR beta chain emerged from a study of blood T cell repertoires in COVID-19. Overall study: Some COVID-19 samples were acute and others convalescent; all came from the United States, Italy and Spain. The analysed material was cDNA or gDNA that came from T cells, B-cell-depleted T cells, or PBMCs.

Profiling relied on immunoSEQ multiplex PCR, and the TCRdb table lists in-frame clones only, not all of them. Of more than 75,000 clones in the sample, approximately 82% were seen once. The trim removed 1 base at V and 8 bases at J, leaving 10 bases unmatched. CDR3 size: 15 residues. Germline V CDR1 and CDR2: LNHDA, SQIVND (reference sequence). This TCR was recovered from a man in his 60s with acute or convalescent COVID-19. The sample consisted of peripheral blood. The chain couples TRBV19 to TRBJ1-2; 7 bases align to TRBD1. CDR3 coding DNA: TGTGCCAGTAGTATAGGCTACACAGGGGCTCGCGGCTACACCTTC. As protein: CASSIGYTGARGYTF.